The present T cell receptor beta chain was sequenced within a study of molecular identifiers for immune sequencing clone quantification. This clonotype was detected only once. TCRdb called the PCR reads again in MiXCR, with one record for every CDR3 protein. The sample has roughly 40,000 distinct CDR3 sequences, about 24% seen once. The V end was cut by 2 bases, the J end by 6 bases, with 10 bases between. The CDR3 is 13 residues long. Germline values: CDR1 SGHAT, CDR2 FQNNGV. The genes are TRBV11-2 and TRBJ2-5, with no clear D. Sequencing input: naive CD8+ T cells from blood, with Jurkat cell RNA spiked in. Subset of the sample: FACS-sorted CD8+CD4-CCR7+CD45RA+ naive T cells. The sequence derives from a human donor in good health. Some libraries in this study had Jurkat cell RNA spiked in. CDR3 loop: CASSLSAPKTQYF. The CDR3 nucleotides are TGTGCCAGCAGCTTATCGGCCCCAAAGACCCAGTACTTC.